Each of the 16 T cell receptor beta chains below was sequenced from the same sample in a study of blood T cell repertoires in COVID-19. Profiling relied on immunoSEQ multiplex PCR, and the TCRdb table lists in-frame clones only, not all of them. The data contain about 85,000 clones, around 93% of them singletons. The sequenced sample consisted of peripheral blood. These receptors were taken from a human donor with active COVID-19. The donor label of this sample is uncertain.

In this sample, this clone turned up once. The chain uses TRBV24-1 and TRBJ2-3; perhaps TRBD2 as D (5 bases). Germline V gene sequence: CDR1 KGHDR, CDR2 SFDVKD. Trimming took 4 bases from V and 6 from J, leaving 19 bases between them. The CDR3 has 16 amino acids. CDR3 protein: CATSDRRTGSLDTQYF. The CDR3 DNA sequence: TGTGCCACCAGTGACCGCCGGACGGGGAGTTTGGATACGCAGTATTTT.

The J gene is TRBJ2-2, the V gene TRBV10-2; 7 bases fit TRBD2. The V and J ends lost 4 bases and 7 bases, in that order; junction bases with no gene match: 3. The germline gives CDR1 WSHSY, CDR2 SAAADI. The CDR3 sequence is 13 residues long. CDR3 loop: CASSGGLGGELFF. The DNA for the CDR3 is TGCGCCAGCAGTGGTGGACTAGGCGGGGAGCTGTTTTTT.

This chain links TRBV19 with TRBJ1-2; the match to TRBD1 covers 9 bases. This CDR3 has 13 residues. Losses at the gene ends were 7 bases for V and 7 bases for J; bases not matched to a gene: 7. CDR1 and CDR2 from the germline V gene are LNHDA and SQIVND (reference sequence). The CDR3 DNA sequence: TGTGCCAGTACCCTACAGGGGGCCGGTGGCTACACCTTC. It translates to CASTLQGAGGYTF.

The chain is built from TRBV19 and TRBJ1-6; D is undetermined. The CDR3 consists of 18 residues. V was clipped by 3 bases and J by 7 bases, with 22 bases between them. Germline-derived CDR1 and CDR2 are LNHDA and SQIVND (reference sequence). CDR3 amino acids: CASSIWGGSDLWNSPLHF. CDR3 sequence (DNA): TGTGCCAGTAGTATCTGGGGAGGAAGCGACCTGTGGAATTCACCCCTCCACTTT.

The chain is built from TRBV12-3 or TRBV12-4 and TRBJ2-7; possible D gene TRBD1, 6 bases. The CDR3 has 12 residues. V was shortened by 3 bases and J by 7 bases, with 10 bases between the two germline ends. The CDR3: CASSLGAPEQYF. CDR3 coding DNA: TGTGCCAGCAGTTTGGGGGCGCCTGAGCAGTACTTC.

The chain couples TRBV9 to TRBJ2-4; no definite D call. Trimming stripped 6 bases from V and 2 bases from J, with 9 bases between. Germline V gives CDR1 SGDLS, CDR2 YYNGEE. This CDR3 comprises 13 residues. CDR3 in DNA: TGTGCCAGCATAAGAGTGACCAAAAACATTCAGTACTTC. It yields the protein CASIRVTKNIQYF.

About this clone itself: One end of the junction is discordant with germline, which a read error may explain. V gene TRBV11-2 combines with J gene TRBJ1-5; D gene unclear. There are 13 residues in the CDR3. Germline V lookup: CDR1 SGHAT, CDR2 FQNNGV. CDR3 region: CASSLYSDQPQHF. CDR3 coding DNA: TGTGCCAGCAGCTTATATAGCGATCAGCCCCAGCATTTT.

The chain combines TRBV25-1 with TRBJ1-2, with 7 bases lining up with TRBD1. Germline values: CDR1 MGHDK, CDR2 SYGVNS. The CDR3 has 14 amino acids. Trimming took 4 bases from V and 8 from J; bases not matched to a gene: 10. DNA for the CDR3: TGTGCCAGCAGTGCCACGACAGGGAGATACGGCTACACCTTC. This sequence encodes CASSATTGRYGYTF.

The chain links TRBV5-1 to TRBJ2-2, with 9 bases lining up with TRBD2. The CDR3 extends over 15 amino acids. Trimming took 7 bases from V and 0 from J; bases not matched to a gene: 4. CDR1 SGHRS and CDR2 YFSETQ come from the germline V gene. CDR3 DNA sequence: TGCGCCAGCGCCCTAGCGGGACCGAACACCGGGGAGCTGTTTTTT. This codes for CASALAGPNTGELFF.

For the CDR3, the DNA is TGTGCCAGCAGTGTAAAGACAGGTGGGGGCAATCAGCCCCAGCATTTT. Amino acid sequence: CASSVKTGGGNQPQHF. The gene calls are TRBV6-1 and TRBJ1-5; perhaps TRBD1 as D (6 bases). There are 16 residues in the CDR3. Looked up from germline, CDR1 is MNHNS and CDR2 is SASEGT. Trimming pared 4 bases from V and 2 bases from J, leaving 15 bases between.

In its sample, this clone was seen once. This chain uses TRBV4-2 with TRBJ2-1; TRBD1 matches at 8 bases. Looked up from germline, CDR1 is LGHNA and CDR2 is YNFKEQ. The CDR3 consists of 14 residues. J lost 5 bases, V lost 2 bases, and 2 bases had no gene match. This CDR3 reads CASSQPDRDNEQFF. The CDR3 region has the DNA TGTGCCAGCAGCCAACCGGACAGGGACAATGAGCAGTTCTTC.

The chain couples TRBV5-1 to TRBJ2-3, with TRBD1 matching over 7 bases. Trimming removed 2 bases from V and 5 bases from J; junction bases left unmatched: 5. The germline V gene has CDR1 SGHRS and CDR2 YFSETQ. This CDR3 region has 14 residues. As DNA, the CDR3 is TGCGCCAGCAGCTTCACAGGGGCGGTAGATACGCAGTATTTT. This encodes CASSFTGAVDTQYF.

The rearrangement joins TRBV5-6 to TRBJ2-7, with 9 positions matching TRBD1. With V trimmed by 0 bases and J by 1 base, 2 bases remained unmatched. The germline V gene encodes CDR1 SGHDT and CDR2 YYEEEE. The CDR3 has 15 residues. The CDR3 bases are TGTGCCAGCAGCTTGGAGACAGGGGGGTCCTACGAGCAGTACTTC. Residues: CASSLETGGSYEQYF.

V gene TRBV28 combines with J gene TRBJ2-2; a possible D gene is TRBD2 (7 bases). V lost 7 bases, J lost 0 bases, and 27 bases lay in between. There are 20 residues in the CDR3. Germline V CDR1 and CDR2: MDHEN, SYDVKM. The DNA of the CDR3 is TGTGCCAGCACTTACCTCCCGGGCGGGGGCCGTCTTTCGAACACCGGGGAGCTGTTTTTT. Its protein is CASTYLPGGGRLSNTGELFF.

V gene TRBV28 combines with J gene TRBJ2-5; 9 nucleotides line up with TRBD1. Germline V gives CDR1 MDHEN, CDR2 SYDVKM. This CDR3 has 15 amino acids. The J segment lost 2 bases and the V segment lost 5 bases, leaving 6 bases of the junction unmatched. CDR3 sequence reads: CASSPPGQGQETQYF. CDR3 DNA sequence: TGTGCCAGCAGTCCCCCGGGACAGGGACAAGAGACCCAGTACTTC.

The chain uses TRBV11-2 and TRBJ2-7; D unresolved. The germline V gene encodes CDR1 SGHAT and CDR2 FQNNGV. This CDR3 region has 13 residues. Trimming removed 8 bases from V and 3 bases from J, with 14 bases in between. The CDR3 protein is CASELSGFYEQYF. CDR3 in DNA: TGTGCCAGCGAGCTTTCAGGATTCTACGAGCAGTACTTC.